These 15 T cell receptor beta chains originate from one sample sequenced in a study of human T cells and chemical hapten exposure. TCRdb ran MiXCR on the RACE reads and lists one entry per CDR3 protein. The sample yields roughly 100,000 distinct CDR3 sequences, 12% seen once. Time point meaning: pre-sensitization, week 0. Treatment reported: therapeutic diphenylcyclopropenone sensitization with weekly scalp DPC. The sample here was whole blood, taken in connection with sensitization to the hapten diphenylcyclopropenone (DPC). The receptors were gathered from a woman aged 45 to 65 with alopecia areata. Some clones in this sample may be carry-over from other donors' samples.

V gene TRBV4-1 combines with J gene TRBJ2-7; D is undetermined. This CDR3 comprises 16 residues. The germline CDR1 and CDR2 sequences are MGHRA and YSYEKL. V was pared by 4 bases and J by 1 base, with 17 bases between. In DNA form, the CDR3 reads TGCGCCAGCAGCCGGTCCCACCAGGCTAGTTCCTACGAGCAGTACTTC. Amino acids: CASSRSHQASSYEQYF.

The V call is TRBV27, the J call TRBJ2-3; D uncertain. Between the trimmed V and J ends, which lost 2 bases and 3 bases, there was a span of 9 bases. The CDR3 loop spans 14 amino acids. Per the germline V gene, CDR1 is MNHEY and CDR2 is SMNVEV (reference sequence). This CDR3 is CASSLMDPTDTQYF. The CDR3 nucleotides read TGTGCCAGCAGTTTAATGGACCCTACAGATACGCAGTATTTT.

This clonotype rates as medium-sized. The chain has TRBV6-5 and TRBJ1-1, with D possibly matching TRBD1 (5 bases). Germline values: CDR1 MNHEY, CDR2 SVGAGI. Between the trimmed V and J ends, which lost 4 bases and 7 bases, there was a span of 13 bases. This CDR3 has 13 amino acids. Here the CDR3 reads CASSSGGYLEAFF. Here the CDR3 DNA reads TGTGCCAGCAGTTCCGGGGGGTACCTTGAAGCTTTCTTT.

CDR3 in amino acids: CSVGGSGHSMNTEAFF. In DNA, the CDR3 is TGCAGCGTGGGGGGCTCGGGACACAGTATGAACACTGAAGCTTTCTTT. The chain carries TRBV29-1 and TRBJ1-1; the D gene is possibly TRBD1 (6 bases). From germline, CDR1 is SQVTM and CDR2 ANQGSEA. The length of the CDR3 is 16 residues. Trimming took 6 bases from V and 0 from J, leaving 20 bases between them.

Comment on this clonotype: A much larger clone differs by one base, so this may be a read error. This chain's CDR3 is CASSPRASGAGDTQYF. CDR3 sequence (DNA): TGTGCCAGCTCACCGAGAGCGAGCGGGGCGGGGGATACGCAGTATTTT. The chain has TRBV18 and TRBJ2-3, with 7 positions matching TRBD2. After removal of 3 bases from V and 6 bases from J, the junction contained 12 bases not matched to a gene. Germline V gene lookup returns CDR1 KGHSH and CDR2 LQKENI. The CDR3 length is 16 residues.

This clonotype was observed a few times. The CDR3 reads CASSLRRERAYNEQFF. The CDR3 DNA follows: TGTGCCAGCAGTTTACGCCGGGAGCGGGCCTACAATGAGCAGTTCTTC. The J gene is TRBJ2-1, the V gene TRBV28; D may be TRBD2 (6 bases). Germline CDR1 and CDR2: MDHEN and SYDVKM. The CDR3 runs to 16 residues. V lost 2 bases and J 2 bases, leaving 13 bases between the germline ends.

The chain employs TRBV20-1 and TRBJ1-6; D is unresolved. The germline CDR1 and CDR2 sequences are DFQATT and SNEGSKA (reference sequence). The CDR3 consists of 14 residues. V lost 3 bases to trimming and J lost 7 bases, with 13 bases between them. The CDR3 DNA follows: TGCAGTGCTAGGATGCGTCCTCTGAATTCACCCCTCCACTTT. This codes for CSARMRPLNSPLHF.

This rearrangement joins TRBV30 to TRBJ1-4, with D tentatively TRBD1 (5 bases). V lost 4 bases and J lost 8, with 11 bases in between. Germline V gene data show CDR1 as GTSNPN and CDR2 as SVGIG (reference sequence). The CDR3 runs to 12 residues. The CDR3 nucleotides are TGTGCCTGGATTGGGGGAGAGGAAAAACTGTTTTTT. It specifies CAWIGGEEKLFF.

J is TRBJ1-2 and V is TRBV18; D gene uncertain. The CDR3 covers 13 residues. CDR1 is KGHSH, CDR2 LQKENI, per germline. Trimming pared 2 bases from V and 5 bases from J, leaving 9 bases between. This CDR3 is CASSPAVPYGYTF. In DNA, the CDR3 is TGTGCCAGCTCACCAGCAGTACCGTATGGCTACACCTTC.

This clonotype was observed a handful of times. The V and J genes are TRBV11-2 and TRBJ2-6, with D perhaps TRBD1 (6 bases). V was shortened by 3 bases and J by 3 bases, with 9 bases between the two germline ends. The CDR3 totals 15 residues. Germline V lookup: CDR1 SGHAT, CDR2 FQNNGV. The CDR3 DNA reads as TGTGCCAGCAGCTTTACAGGGAATGGGGCCAACGTCCTGACTTTC. It codes for CASSFTGNGANVLTF. The full variable domain, in which reference TRBV11-2 and TRBJ2-6 provide the parts outside the CDR3, is EAGVAQSPRYKIIEKRQSVAFWCNPISGHATLYWYQQILGQGPKLLIQFQNNGVVDDSQLPKDRFSAERLKGVDSTLKIQPAKLEDSAVYLCASSFTGNGANVLTFGAGSRLTVL.

This clonotype was picked up one time. This chain joins TRBV7-2 and TRBJ2-1; D is possibly TRBD2 (6 bases). This CDR3 is built from 15 residues. The V gene lost 2 bases and the J gene lost 16 bases, with 24 bases spanning the gap. Germline V gene lookup returns CDR1 SGHTA and CDR2 FQGNSA. The CDR3 DNA sequence: TGTGCCAGCAGCTTAAGCCAAATCTTGGATGGGGGGTCATTCTTC. Translated: CASSLSQILDGGSFF.

The V and J genes are TRBV18 and TRBJ1-1; D is possibly TRBD1 (6 bases). Germline CDR1 reads KGHSH; CDR2 reads LQKENI. With 6 bases removed from V and 4 bases from J, the gap between germline ends came to 18 bases. The CDR3 contains 15 residues. The CDR3 bases are TGTGCCAGCTCGCGAACAGGGTCTCCGGGCACTGAAGCTTTCTTT. Translated, it gives CASSRTGSPGTEAFF.

This clonotype was recorded at least ten times. This chain links TRBV28 with TRBJ1-2; D ambiguous. V lost 3 bases and J 5 bases, leaving 10 bases between the germline ends. CDR1 is MDHEN, CDR2 SYDVKM, per germline. There are 13 residues in the CDR3. The chain's CDR3 is CASSFDPTYGYTF. CDR3 in DNA: TGTGCCAGCAGTTTTGACCCCACATATGGCTACACCTTC.

In its sample, this clonotype was seen many times. The chain uses TRBV12-3 or TRBV12-4 and TRBJ2-5; 10 bases agree with TRBD2. V shed 8 bases and J 5 bases; nucleotides not matched to a gene: 11. The CDR3 has 15 amino acids. CDR3 residues: CASSSLAGPFETQYF. Here the CDR3 DNA reads TGTGCCAGCTCCTCACTAGCGGGACCTTTCGAGACCCAGTACTTC.

This clonotype was found a few times. The chain recombines TRBV29-1 with TRBJ2-7; TRBD1 is a possible D gene (5 bases). The germline CDR1 and CDR2 sequences are SQVTM and ANQGSEA. This CDR3 comprises 12 residues. V dropped 1 base and J dropped 4 bases, with 8 bases sitting between them. CDR3 sequence (DNA): TGCAGCGTTGAAGTTCCAGGGTACGAGCAGTACTTC. Residues: CSVEVPGYEQYF.